This T cell receptor beta chain was identified during a study of lymphopenia after photon versus proton radiotherapy. Whole-study findings and limits: Relative stability marked proton patients; photon patients lost diversity and naive cells. After the lymphocyte nadir, photon-treated repertoires showed oligoclonal expansion, especially of CD8+ Temra cells.

The CDR3 is 14 amino acids. Trimming shortened V by 1 base and J by 5 bases, and 9 bases separated the two germline ends. Germline CDR1 reads SGHAT; CDR2 reads FQNNGV. This clone appeared once. What it recognizes is unknown. Only in-frame clones appear in the TCRdb table, and some are missing; sequencing was by immunoSEQ multiplex PCR. The top ten clones hold around 7% of a sample with under 35,000 clones, about 91% of them seen once. The chain is built from TRBV11-2 and TRBJ2-1; possible D gene TRBD2, 6 bases. This material consisted of peripheral blood, taken from a patient treated with proton-based radiotherapy. The clonotype was recovered from an older woman with pancreatic cancer. Some clones in this sample may be carry-over from other donors' samples. The CDR3 coding sequence is TGTGCCAGCAGCTTAGGCGGGGCCCACAATGAGCAGTTCTTC. It translates to CASSLGGAHNEQFF. Full variable domain (missing parts from reference TRBV11-2 and TRBJ2-1): EAGVAQSPRYKIIEKRQSVAFWCNPISGHATLYWYQQILGQGPKLLIQFQNNGVVDDSQLPKDRFSAERLKGVDSTLKIQPAKLEDSAVYLCASSLGGAHNEQFFGPGTRLTVL.